This T cell receptor beta chain appears in the sequencing data of a study of blood T cell repertoires in COVID-19. Whole-study context: Material from acute and convalescent COVID-19 was sourced from the United States, Italy and Spain. Sample material is recorded as cDNA or gDNA derived from T cells, B-cell-depleted T cells, or PBMCs.

This CDR3 is 16 amino acids long. CDR1 and CDR2 (germline): MNHEY, SMNVEV (reference sequence). Trimming removed 6 bases from V and 2 bases from J, with 19 bases in between. Original methodology: Quantification of nucleated cells was approximated via reference gene primer amplification. Sequenced by immunoSEQ multiplex PCR; TCRdb stores in-frame clones only, minus some. V and J calls plus clone size are reproduced from that table; the DNA served to infer D and trimming. The sample holds about 62,000 clones, more than 85% seen once. The sequenced material came from peripheral blood. The chain has TRBV27 and TRBJ1-2; possible D gene TRBD1, 6 bases. This clonotype originated in a man between 65 and 80 years old with acute or convalescent COVID-19. The CDR3 loop is CASSPGAGTTNYGYTF. DNA for the CDR3: TGTGCCAGCAGCCCCGGCGCTGGGACAACCAACTATGGCTACACCTTC.